Shown below are 26 T cell receptor beta chains from a single sample sequenced in a study of blood T cell repertoires in COVID-19. Method: immunoSEQ multiplex PCR; TCRdb's copy keeps in-frame clones and lacks some. The data hold about 120,000 clones, with 85% observed a single time. Material for sequencing was peripheral blood. Receptor source: a man aged 35-49 years with acute or convalescent COVID-19.

V gene TRBV19 combines with J gene TRBJ1-2; D is unresolved. V was pared by 2 bases and J by 3 bases, with 10 bases between. This CDR3 spans 14 amino acids. CDR1 and CDR2 from the germline V gene are LNHDA and SQIVND (reference sequence). CDR3 bases: TGTGCCAGTAGTATAACGGGGAGATACTATGGCTACACCTTC. Its protein is CASSITGRYYGYTF.

The chain joins TRBV11-2 to TRBJ2-6, with D possibly TRBD2 on 5 matching bases. Germline-derived CDR1 and CDR2 are SGHAT and FQNNGV. CDR3 length: 17 residues. V shed 7 bases and J shed 0 bases, with 16 bases lying between them. CDR3 DNA: TGTGCCAGCACCTCCTTAAAGAGGGACTCTGGGGCCAACGTCCTGACTTTC. Translating it yields CASTSLKRDSGANVLTF.

This sequence joins TRBV6-5 and TRBJ1-5; TRBD1 matches at 8 bases. From germline, CDR1 is MNHEY and CDR2 SVGAGI. Trimming cost V 5 bases and J 3 bases; bases outside gene matches: 3. The CDR3 loop spans 14 amino acids. The CDR3 reads CASSRQGINQPQHF. The DNA for the CDR3 is TGTGCCAGCAGTCGACAGGGGATCAATCAGCCCCAGCATTTT.

The V call is TRBV18, the J call TRBJ1-2, with unresolved D. The CDR3 runs to 13 residues. Germline V gives CDR1 KGHSH, CDR2 LQKENI. V shed 2 bases and J shed 2 bases, with 6 bases lying between them. The CDR3 DNA reads as TGTGCCAGCTCACCAGGCCCAAACTATGGCTACACCTTC. Translated, it gives CASSPGPNYGYTF.

This clone came up once. The chain links TRBV7-9 to TRBJ1-2; 11 bases align to TRBD1. J gave up 4 bases and V 2 bases, and 6 bases lay outside the gene matches. Germline CDR1 reads SEHNR; CDR2 reads FQNEAQ (reference sequence). The CDR3 extends over 16 amino acids. CDR3 sequence: CASSLNAGTGGYGYTF. CDR3 sequence (DNA): TGTGCCAGCAGCTTAAACGCCGGGACAGGGGGCTATGGCTACACCTTC.

J is TRBJ1-4 and V is TRBV5-1, with TRBD1 identical over 7 bases. V was clipped by 4 bases and J by 4 bases; unmatched bases: 7. Germline CDR1 is SGHRS and CDR2 is YFSETQ. CDR3 size: 15 residues. The CDR3 DNA sequence: TGCGCCAGCAGCGTACAGGGGAGTATTAATGAAAAACTGTTTTTT. This encodes CASSVQGSINEKLFF.

This chain connects TRBV5-4 to TRBJ2-1; TRBD2 matches 9 bases. The J segment lost 1 base and the V segment lost 0 bases, leaving 8 bases of the junction unmatched. CDR1 SGHNT and CDR2 YYREEE come from the germline V gene (reference sequence). The CDR3 has 18 residues. DNA of the CDR3: TGTGCCAGCAGCTTGGTCTGGAGCGGGGGGACATCCTACAATGAGCAGTTCTTC. Translating it yields CASSLVWSGGTSYNEQFF.

The chain couples TRBV25-1 to TRBJ2-3; TRBD1 matches 8 bases. V gave up 4 bases and J gave up 8 bases; unmatched junction bases: 8. CDR3 length equals 14 residues. Germline CDR1 reads MGHDK; CDR2 reads SYGVNS. For the CDR3, the DNA is TGTGCCAGCAGTGGACAGGGGACCGGGACTACGCAGTATTTT. It yields the protein CASSGQGTGTTQYF.

The V and J genes are TRBV19 and TRBJ1-6, with 7 bases fitting TRBD1. V shed 6 bases, J shed 4 bases, and the junction held 3 bases outside the gene matches. CDR3 length equals 14 residues. Germline CDR1 and CDR2: LNHDA and SQIVND (reference sequence). CDR3 sequence reads: CASRRDSYNSPLHF. The CDR3 DNA reads TGTGCCAGTAGGCGGGACAGTTATAATTCACCCCTCCACTTT.

The rearrangement uses TRBV7-8 and TRBJ2-2, with 8 bases lining up with TRBD2. After removal of 4 bases from V and 4 bases from J, the junction contained 8 bases not matched to a gene. Looked up from germline, CDR1 is SGHVS and CDR2 is FQNEAQ. The CDR3 consists of 16 residues. The CDR3 loop reads CASSYGTGGSTGELFF. The DNA for the CDR3 is TGTGCCAGCAGCTATGGGACGGGGGGGAGCACCGGGGAGCTGTTTTTT.

A few counts support this clone. The J gene is TRBJ1-1, the V gene TRBV27, with D perhaps TRBD1 (5 bases). This CDR3 region has 14 residues. V lost 6 bases to trimming and J lost 2 bases, with 13 bases between them. Germline-derived CDR1 and CDR2 are MNHEY and SMNVEV (reference sequence). CDR3 loop: CASRHSGGNTEAFF. The CDR3 DNA follows: TGTGCCAGCAGGCACTCGGGGGGAAACACTGAAGCTTTCTTT.

J is TRBJ2-3 and V is TRBV6-6; tentative D call: TRBD2 (5 bases). The CDR3 length is 14 residues. In germline, CDR1 is MNHNY, CDR2 SVGAGI (reference sequence). Trimming pared 7 bases from V and 1 base from J, leaving 12 bases between. The DNA for the CDR3 is TGTGCCAGCACCAACATGGGAGGCACAGATACGCAGTATTTT. As protein: CASTNMGGTDTQYF.

The chain has TRBV7-3 and TRBJ2-5; 7 bases align to TRBD1. After removal of 2 bases from V and 4 bases from J, the junction contained 4 bases not matched to a gene. Germline-derived CDR1 and CDR2 are SGHTA and FQGTGA. The CDR3 is 14 amino acids. The CDR3 bases are TGTGCCAGCAGCTTAGGACAGGTCGGAGAGACCCAGTACTTC. This gives the protein CASSLGQVGETQYF.

The rearrangement links TRBV24-1 to TRBJ2-7, with no clear D. Germline CDR1 KGHDR, CDR2 SFDVKD. The CDR3 is 14 residues long. Trimming took 3 bases from V and 3 from J, leaving 11 bases between them. The chain's CDR3 is CATSDRNTVYEQYF. In DNA form, the CDR3 reads TGTGCCACCAGTGATAGGAACACAGTCTACGAGCAGTACTTC.

This rearrangement joins TRBV2 to TRBJ1-2; weak D call: TRBD1 (5 bases). Between the trimmed V and J ends, which lost 2 bases and 8 bases, there was a span of 12 bases. The CDR3 is 13 amino acids. CDR1 and CDR2 from the germline V gene are SNHLY and FYNNEI. The CDR3 sequence: CASSERGEGGYTF. The CDR3 DNA follows: TGTGCCAGCAGTGAACGGGGGGAGGGCGGCTACACCTTC.

The gene calls are TRBV27 and TRBJ2-6, with D unresolved. CDR3 length: 14 amino acids. V shed 3 bases and J shed 4 bases, with 7 bases lying between them. Germline CDR1 MNHEY, CDR2 SMNVEV (reference sequence). The CDR3 region is CASSFGAGANVLTF. In nucleotides, the CDR3 is TGTGCCAGCAGTTTCGGTGCAGGGGCCAACGTCCTGACTTTC. Combining the CDR3 with reference TRBV27 and TRBJ2-6 gives the whole variable domain EAQVTQNPRYLITVTGKKLTVTCSQNMNHEYMSWYRQDPGLGLRQIYYSMNVEVTDKGDVPEGYKVSRKEKRNFPLILESPSPNQTSLYFCASSFGAGANVLTFGAGSRLTVL.

This chain links TRBV7-9 with TRBJ2-4, with 9 positions matching TRBD1. Trimming at V came to 5 bases and at J to 9 bases, leaving 8 bases not matched to a gene. This CDR3 is built from 14 residues. Per germline, CDR1 SEHNR and CDR2 FQNEAQ (reference sequence). The CDR3 protein is CASSPRDREGIQYF. The CDR3 DNA is TGTGCCAGCAGCCCCCGGGACAGGGAAGGCATTCAGTACTTC.

The J gene is TRBJ2-7, the V gene TRBV6-5, with D hard to call. The CDR3 consists of 14 residues. Germline V gives CDR1 MNHEY, CDR2 SVGAGI. V lost 3 bases to trimming and J lost 1 base, with 10 bases between them. The CDR3 is CASSYMVGSYEQYF. The CDR3, as DNA: TGTGCCAGCAGTTATATGGTCGGGTCCTACGAGCAGTACTTC.

This clone was seen a handful of times. The chain links TRBV5-1 to TRBJ2-3; D is undetermined. The CDR3 extends over 16 amino acids. The V end lost 0 bases, the J end lost 0 bases, and 11 bases lay between the germline ends. Germline CDR1 is SGHRS and CDR2 is YFSETQ. The CDR3 DNA sequence: TGCGCCAGCAGCTTGGGGTTAACAGCTAGCACAGATACGCAGTATTTT. Amino acid sequence: CASSLGLTASTDTQYF.

This chain joins TRBV5-1 and TRBJ1-3; a possible D gene is TRBD1 (5 bases). The CDR3 spans 15 residues. CDR1 SGHRS and CDR2 YFSETQ come from the germline V gene. V was shortened by 0 bases and J by 4 bases, with 11 bases between the two germline ends. CDR3 residues: CASSLAQGTGNTIYF. DNA of the CDR3: TGCGCCAGCAGCTTGGCCCAGGGAACCGGAAACACCATATATTTT.

This clone showed up just a few times. This CDR3 reads CASSPRGPTDTQYF. The CDR3 coding sequence is TGTGCCAGCAGTCCCAGGGGCCCTACAGATACGCAGTATTTT. The V and J genes are TRBV6-6 and TRBJ2-3; the D gene is possibly TRBD1 (6 bases). With 5 bases removed from V and 3 bases from J, the gap between germline ends came to 12 bases. There are 14 residues in the CDR3. The germline V gene has CDR1 MNHNY and CDR2 SVGAGI (reference sequence).

V usage is TRBV6-5 and J usage is TRBJ1-2; D gene ambiguous. This CDR3 spans 13 amino acids. Trimming left V 8 bases short and J 2 bases short, with 12 bases between. Germline assignment: CDR1 MNHEY and CDR2 SVGAGI. CDR3 protein: CASLGEGNYGYTF. The DNA for the CDR3 is TGTGCCAGCCTCGGGGAAGGGAACTATGGCTACACCTTC.

This clone occurred once. The chain couples TRBV19 to TRBJ1-2; 8 nucleotides line up with TRBD1. The CDR3 spans 14 residues. Germline trimming cut 3 bases from V and 7 bases from J; bases unmatched to any gene: 7. Germline V gene lookup returns CDR1 LNHDA and CDR2 SQIVND (reference sequence). CDR3 in amino acids: CASSIGQGSGGYTF. The CDR3 DNA is TGTGCCAGTAGTATTGGACAGGGTTCGGGTGGCTACACCTTC.

This sequence joins TRBV12-3 or TRBV12-4 and TRBJ1-1; a weak D match, TRBD1 (6 bases). Trimming shortened V by 4 bases and J by 7 bases, and 10 bases separated the two germline ends. The CDR3 contains 12 residues. The CDR3 here is CASSSRQDEAFF. The CDR3 DNA reads TGTGCCAGCAGTTCGAGACAGGATGAAGCTTTCTTT.

The chain joins TRBV6-5 to TRBJ2-5; weak D call: TRBD1 (5 bases). The CDR3 is made up of 14 amino acids. Germline V lookup: CDR1 MNHEY, CDR2 SVGAGI. V lost 8 bases, J lost 4 bases, and 17 bases lay in between. CDR3 in amino acids: CASGSLGRGETQYF. The CDR3 DNA follows: TGTGCCAGCGGATCCCTGGGGCGAGGAGAGACCCAGTACTTC.

The V call is TRBV27, the J call TRBJ2-3, with D possibly TRBD1 on 6 matching bases. Germline lookup yields CDR1 MNHEY and CDR2 SMNVEV (reference sequence). The CDR3 covers 16 residues. V was pared by 0 bases and J by 0 bases, with 10 bases between. The CDR3 region is CASSLSTGYSTDTQYF. CDR3 DNA sequence: TGTGCCAGCAGTTTATCCACAGGGTATAGCACAGATACGCAGTATTTT.